This T cell receptor (beta chain) is drawn from a study of spatial heterogeneity in lung cancer. For the study at large: Each distinct TCR and UMI combination averaged more than ten appearances in raw reads. Study-wide points: Whereas they appeared in blood less at follow-up, ubiquitous expanded tumor TCRs appeared there more at resection.

This CDR3 has 12 amino acids. Trimming took off 7 bases at V and 10 bases at J, with 16 bases between the two ends. A remark on this clonotype: The antigen remains undetermined.

In TCRdb, the 5' RACE reads were re-called with MiXCR into one record per CDR3 protein. The data contain about 38,000 distinct CDR3 sequences, approximately 5.2% of them singletons. Time point described: sample taken at primary tumor resection. The genes are TRBV12-3 or TRBV12-4 and TRBJ1-1; D possibly corresponds to TRBD1 (5 bases). The sequence derives from a female donor with early-stage non-small cell lung cancer. The material was PBMCs, obtained at surgery. CDR3 sequence: CASKGGGGGAFF. The DNA of the CDR3 is TGTGCCAGCAAGGGTGGCGGGGGTGGAGCTTTCTTT.